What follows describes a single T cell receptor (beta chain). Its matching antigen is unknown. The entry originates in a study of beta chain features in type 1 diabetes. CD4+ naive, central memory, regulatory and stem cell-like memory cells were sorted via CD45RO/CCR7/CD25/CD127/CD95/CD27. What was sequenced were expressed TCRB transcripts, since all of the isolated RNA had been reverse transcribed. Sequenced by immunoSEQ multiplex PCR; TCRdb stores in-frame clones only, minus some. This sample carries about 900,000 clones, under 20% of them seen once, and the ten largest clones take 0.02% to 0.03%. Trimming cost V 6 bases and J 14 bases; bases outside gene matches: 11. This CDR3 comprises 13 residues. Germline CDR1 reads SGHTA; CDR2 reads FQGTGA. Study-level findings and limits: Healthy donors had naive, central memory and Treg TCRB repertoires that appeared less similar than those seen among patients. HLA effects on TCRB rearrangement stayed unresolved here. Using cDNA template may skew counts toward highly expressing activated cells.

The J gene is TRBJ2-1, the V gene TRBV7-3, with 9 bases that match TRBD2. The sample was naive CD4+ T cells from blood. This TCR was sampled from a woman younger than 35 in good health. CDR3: CASSQGSGTSKFF. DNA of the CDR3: TGTGCCAGCAGTCAAGGGTCGGGGACTAGCAAGTTCTTC.